Listed here are 8 T cell receptor beta chains from one sample, sequenced in a study of T-cell memory formation after mild COVID-19. Via MiXCR, TCRdb re-called the 5' RACE reads, giving one row per CDR3 protein. The sample carries about 110,000 distinct CDR3 sequences, 15% to 20% recorded once. The sample was PBMCs or a T cell subset sorted from them (not recorded which). These receptor sequences come from a man between 18 and 29 years old who had mild COVID-19 (a few samples of this study predate the infection). Cell type and time point are not known.

Only a few counts were recorded for this clonotype. This chain connects TRBV6-5 to TRBJ1-6; TRBD1 agrees at 9 bases. V was clipped by 6 bases and J by 2 bases; unmatched bases: 20. This CDR3 region has 21 residues. Germline CDR1 is MNHEY and CDR2 is SVGAGI. CDR3 sequence reads: CASSYGAGTGFTNAYNSPLHF. CDR3 in DNA: TGTGCCAGCAGCTACGGCGCCGGGACAGGGTTTACCAACGCCTATAATTCACCCCTCCACTTT.

This clonotype has just a few counts. The chain has TRBV6-5 and TRBJ2-3, with D possibly being TRBD1 (5 bases). V was cut by 6 bases and J by 6 bases, with 13 bases left in between. Germline V lookup: CDR1 MNHEY, CDR2 SVGAGI. The CDR3 runs 13 residues. The CDR3 reads CASRPRGFDTQYF. As DNA, the CDR3 is TGTGCCAGCAGGCCTAGGGGTTTCGATACGCAGTATTTT.

This clonotype has ten or more counts. This chain links TRBV24-1 with TRBJ2-1, with D perhaps assigned TRBD1 or TRBD2 (5 bases each). The CDR3 extends over 14 amino acids. The ends were cut back, 5 bases at V and 4 bases at J, with 11 bases in the middle. CDR1 is KGHDR and CDR2 is SFDVKD in the germline V gene. CDR3 region: CATSVGEIYNEQFF. The CDR3 coding sequence is TGTGCCACCAGTGTAGGGGAGATTTACAATGAGCAGTTCTTC.

This clonotype turned up a few times. The V gene is TRBV7-2, the J gene TRBJ1-1; D possibly corresponds to TRBD1 (6 bases). V was clipped by 5 bases and J by 3 bases, with 19 bases between them. Looked up from germline, CDR1 is SGHTA and CDR2 is FQGNSA. The CDR3 is made up of 16 amino acids. The CDR3 loop is CASSRERAGADTEAFF. Here the CDR3 DNA reads TGTGCCAGCAGCCGCGAGAGGGCAGGGGCGGACACTGAAGCTTTCTTT.

In its sample, this clonotype was seen a few times. The chain is built from TRBV20-1 and TRBJ2-5; D is unclear. The CDR3 runs to 12 residues. V was pared by 7 bases and J by 5 bases, with 14 bases between. CDR1 is DFQATT and CDR2 is SNEGSKA in the germline V gene (reference sequence). The CDR3 protein is CSVGSRRETQYF. DNA of the CDR3: TGCAGTGTCGGGTCGCGGCGGGAGACCCAGTACTTC.

The genes are TRBV7-2 and TRBJ2-1; D remains unclear. The V gene lost 5 bases and the J gene lost 8 bases, with 16 bases spanning the gap. This CDR3 region has 14 residues. Germline values: CDR1 SGHTA, CDR2 FQGNSA. The CDR3 spells CASSPRFSEYEQFF. CDR3 sequence (DNA): TGTGCCAGCAGCCCCCGGTTCTCGGAGTATGAGCAGTTCTTC.

There are many counts of this clonotype. The chain employs TRBV7-3 and TRBJ2-2; possibly TRBD2 for D (6 bases). There are 14 residues in the CDR3. Per the germline V gene, CDR1 is SGHTA and CDR2 is FQGTGA. Trimming cost V 5 bases and J 2 bases, with 9 bases left between them. The chain's CDR3 is CASSPGGNTGELFF. The CDR3 DNA follows: TGTGCCAGCAGCCCCGGGGGAAACACCGGGGAGCTGTTTTTT.

This clonotype was observed a few times. The chain has TRBV4-2 and TRBJ2-5, with 9 bases matching TRBD2. V shed 0 bases, J shed 4 bases, and the junction held 6 bases outside the gene matches. The germline CDR1 and CDR2 sequences are LGHNA and YNFKEQ. The CDR3 runs to 16 residues. This CDR3 is CASSQDLRGGGETQYF. The CDR3 coding sequence is TGTGCCAGCAGCCAAGATCTGCGGGGGGGCGGAGAGACCCAGTACTTC.